The following is a T cell receptor beta chain sequence with its context. Its target is unknown. Generated by immunoSEQ multiplex PCR, the TCRdb table keeps only in-frame clones and is missing some. The repertoire holds tens of thousands of clones, with 88% as singletons. These data originate in a study of PD-1 blockade in classical Hodgkin lymphoma. Broader study findings: Newly diagnosed patients reportedly trailed healthy donors in baseline TCR diversity. Newly diagnosed patients had diversity similar to the baseline diversity of complete responders.

This CDR3 contains 17 residues. Trimming took off 3 bases at V and 6 bases at J, with 23 bases between the two ends. Germline CDR1 and CDR2: SGHTA and FQGNSA. Each of the patients experienced relapse following autologous stem cell transplantation, and their brentuximab vedotin exposure differed. The origin of this receptor is a human donor with classical Hodgkin lymphoma. The source material was peripheral blood mononuclear cells (PBMCs), sampled before the second cycle of nivolumab. The chain links TRBV7-2 to TRBJ2-5, with D perhaps TRBD1 (5 bases). CDR3 loop: CASSFIFQGAVRKTQYF. For the CDR3, the DNA is TGTGCCAGCAGCTTTATATTCCAGGGCGCAGTCCGAAAGACCCAGTACTTC.